This TCR beta chain originates from a study of T-cell reconstitution after alpha-beta-depleted transplantation in children. Study results and limitations: Reportedly, only several hundred clones from non-depleted graft cells drove alpha-beta T-cell counts at about two months.

A library of TCRbeta sequences, prepared with unique molecular identifiers, was generated. TCRdb reprocessed the PCR reads via MiXCR and lists one record per CDR3 protein. The sample carries 450,000 to 700,000 distinct CDR3 sequences, roughly 30% recorded once. The CDR3 is made up of 13 amino acids. From germline, CDR1 is SGHTA and CDR2 FQGNSA. After removal of 4 bases from V and 2 bases from J, the junction contained 1 base not matched to a gene. This clonotype was picked up many times. Its antigen is unknown. The chain uses TRBV7-2 and TRBJ2-7; 8 positions match TRBD2. Sequencing was performed on PBMCs, taken before TCRalphabeta/CD19-depleted stem cell transplant. This TCR derives from a boy in the first two years of life with Wiskott-Aldrich syndrome, due to receive a stem cell transplant. CDR3 loop: CASSSGLAYEQYF. In DNA form, the CDR3 reads TGTGCCAGCAGCTCGGGACTAGCCTACGAGCAGTACTTC.